These 27 T cell receptor beta chains originate from one sample sequenced in a study of vaccination and CD4 T cells after COVID-19. The Oncomine TCR Beta short-read assay sequenced DNA from cultured CD4+ T cells. TCRdb redid the calling of the PCR reads with MiXCR, one entry per CDR3 protein. The sample yields about 15,000 distinct CDR3 sequences, approximately 53% seen once. The antigens for these receptors are not known. Treatment specified: roughly ten-day PBMC culture with coronavirus spike peptide pools or control peptides (ViraFEST assay). The sequencing used CD4+ T cells from blood, cultured in vitro, collected before SARS-CoV-2 vaccination. The source is a human donor who had recovered from COVID-19.

The V gene is TRBV5-1, the J gene TRBJ1-1; D not certain. Germline-derived CDR1 and CDR2 are SGHRS and YFSETQ. V was shortened by 5 bases and J by 4 bases, with 15 bases between the two germline ends. This CDR3 comprises 14 residues. The CDR3 loop reads CASSFEGYGTEAFF. The CDR3 region has the DNA TGCGCCAGCAGTTTTGAAGGGTATGGCACTGAAGCTTTCTTT.

This clonotype was counted a few times. V is TRBV21-1 and J is TRBJ2-7; the D call TRBD1 from the table was never checked on the DNA. TRBV21-1 is a pseudogene. The length of the CDR3 is 13 residues. DNA of the CDR3: TGTGCCAGCGGACAGGGGGATACCTACGAGCAGTACTTC. This codes for CASGQGDTYEQYF.

The J gene is TRBJ2-5, the V gene TRBV20-1; a possible D gene is TRBD1 (5 bases). This CDR3 is 14 amino acids long. V dropped 5 bases and J dropped 2 bases, with 15 bases sitting between them. In germline, CDR1 is DFQATT, CDR2 SNEGSKA (reference sequence). CDR3 sequence reads: CSASPQGLQETQYF. The CDR3 DNA sequence: TGCAGTGCTTCCCCTCAGGGCTTACAAGAGACCCAGTACTTC.

The chain links TRBV7-7 to TRBJ2-2, with D uncertain. Germline V gene lookup returns CDR1 SSHAT and CDR2 FNYEAQ (reference sequence). V lost 5 bases and J lost 1, with 14 bases in between. The CDR3 runs 16 residues. CDR3 sequence reads: CASSPRTSVNTGELFF. CDR3 in DNA: TGTGCCAGCAGCCCCAGGACGTCGGTGAACACCGGGGAGCTGTTTTTT.

As for this clonotype: A junction boundary mismatches the germline segment, possibly from a read error. The genes are TRBV20-1 and TRBJ2-7, with no clear D. This CDR3 comprises 12 residues. Germline V lookup: CDR1 DFQATT, CDR2 SNEGSKA (reference sequence). The DNA for the CDR3 is TGCAGTGCCAGAGTCCCCACCCTCGAGCAGTACTTC. Its protein product is CSARVPTLEQYF.

J is TRBJ1-5 and V is TRBV30; TRBD1 is a possible D gene (5 bases). Germline V gene data show CDR1 as GTSNPN and CDR2 as SVGIG (reference sequence). The CDR3 extends over 16 amino acids. Trimming cost V 2 bases and J 2 bases, with 16 bases left between them. This chain's CDR3 is CAWSLPGRGGNQPQHF. The DNA of the CDR3 is TGTGCCTGGAGTCTTCCGGGACGGGGAGGCAATCAGCCCCAGCATTTT.

The chain couples TRBV5-4 to TRBJ2-1, with 8 bases aligning to TRBD2. The V gene's germline CDR1 is SGHNT and CDR2 YYREEE (reference sequence). The CDR3 consists of 14 residues. J lost 12 bases, V lost 0 bases, and 8 bases had no gene match. The CDR3 here is CASSLDLAGGRQFF. The CDR3 bases are TGTGCCAGCAGCTTGGATCTAGCGGGCGGCAGGCAGTTCTTC.

The V gene is TRBV11-3, the J gene TRBJ2-5, with D perhaps matching TRBD1 (5 bases). The germline CDR1 and CDR2 sequences are SGHNT and YENEEA. V lost 5 bases, J lost 1 base, and 14 bases lay in between. CDR3 size: 15 residues. Here the CDR3 reads CASSRAGILQETQYF. In DNA form, the CDR3 reads TGTGCCAGCAGCAGGGCAGGGATACTCCAAGAGACCCAGTACTTC.

The rearrangement joins TRBV6-2 or TRBV6-3 to TRBJ1-6, with D unresolved. V was cut by 10 bases and J by 7 bases, with 14 bases left in between. Looked up from germline, CDR1 is MNHEY and CDR2 is SVGEGT. CDR3 size: 13 residues. This chain's CDR3 is CATFDQRNSPLHF. In DNA, the CDR3 is TGTGCCACCTTCGATCAGAGGAATTCACCCCTCCACTTT.

This clonotype was observed a single time. Germline and junction disagree at one end, which may indicate a read error. The V gene is TRBV11-3, the J gene TRBJ2-7; D tentatively fits TRBD1 or TRBD2 (5 bases each). The CDR3 contains 15 residues. From germline, CDR1 is SGHNT and CDR2 YENEEA. This CDR3 reads CASSLAYRSSYEQYF. CDR3 bases: TGTGCCAGCAGTTTAGCGTACAGGAGCTCCTACGAGCAGTACTTC.

This clonotype showed up just a few times. J is TRBJ1-5 and V is TRBV28; D might be TRBD1 (5 bases). V lost 2 bases and J 7 bases, leaving 9 bases between the germline ends. CDR3 length: 13 residues. The V gene's germline CDR1 is MDHEN and CDR2 SYDVKM. The DNA of the CDR3 is TGTGCCAGCAGTTTACTTGGGGGACAGCCCCAGCATTTT. It encodes CASSLLGGQPQHF. Full variable domain (missing parts from reference TRBV28 and TRBJ1-5): DVKVTQSSRYLVKRTGEKVFLECVQDMDHENMFWYRQDPGLGLRLIYFSYDVKMKEKGDIPEGYSVSREKKERFSLILESASTNQTSMYLCASSLLGGQPQHFGDGTRLSIL.

V gene TRBV6-1 combines with J gene TRBJ2-5, with 8 bases aligning to TRBD2. The V gene end was trimmed by 7 bases and the J gene end by 5 bases; junction bases not matched to a gene: 12. The germline gives CDR1 MNHNS, CDR2 SASEGT. The CDR3 contains 15 residues. CDR3 in amino acids: CASTGLASLPETQYF. The CDR3 DNA sequence: TGTGCCAGCACCGGACTAGCTAGCCTCCCGGAGACCCAGTACTTC.

The chain has TRBV6-1 and TRBJ2-4; D is ambiguous. Germline CDR1 is MNHNS and CDR2 is SASEGT. V lost 2 bases and J lost 1, with 12 bases in between. This CDR3 comprises 16 residues. Here the CDR3 DNA reads TGTGCCAGCAGTGAATGGAACTTGCGGGCCAAAAACATTCAGTACTTC. Its translation: CASSEWNLRAKNIQYF.

The chain combines TRBV15 with TRBJ2-7; 8 positions agree with TRBD1. The V gene end was trimmed by 5 bases and the J gene end by 4 bases; junction bases not matched to a gene: 10. In germline, CDR1 is LNHNV, CDR2 YYDKDF (reference sequence). CDR3 length equals 15 residues. CDR3 region: CATSPDRVPTYEQYF. The CDR3 DNA reads as TGTGCCACCAGCCCGGACAGGGTTCCAACTTACGAGCAGTACTTC.

In this sample, this clonotype turned up a few times. The chain has TRBV11-3 and TRBJ2-7; D ambiguous. Per the germline V gene, CDR1 is SGHNT and CDR2 is YENEEA. This CDR3 is built from 15 residues. Trimming removed 4 bases at V and 6 bases at J, with 19 bases between. Here the CDR3 DNA reads TGTGCCAGCAGCTCGCGCCCAAATGCCGGTGGCGAGCAGTACTTC. The encoded protein is CASSSRPNAGGEQYF.

This clonotype was seen more than once but under ten times. V is TRBV10-2 and J is TRBJ2-3, with 8 bases identical to TRBD2. The CDR3 runs to 13 residues. Unmatched junction bases numbered 4, after V lost 6 bases and J lost 5 bases. The V gene's germline CDR1 is WSHSY and CDR2 SAAADI. CDR3 region: CASSSLAVDTQYF. Written as DNA, the CDR3 is TGCGCCAGCAGCTCACTAGCGGTAGATACGCAGTATTTT.

This clonotype was seen only a few times. V is TRBV10-3 and J is TRBJ2-3; D may be TRBD2 (5 bases). This CDR3 has 12 residues. Between the trimmed V and J ends, which lost 10 bases and 0 bases, there was a span of 8 bases. Germline CDR1 is ENHRY and CDR2 is SYGVKD. This CDR3 reads CATGSSTDTQYF. The CDR3 DNA reads as TGTGCCACGGGAAGTAGCACAGATACGCAGTATTTT.

In this sample, this clonotype turned up a few times. The chain is built from TRBV7-8 and TRBJ1-5; D remains ambiguous. V lost 5 bases and J lost 4, with 12 bases in between. Germline CDR1 is SGHVS and CDR2 is FQNEAQ. The CDR3 sequence is 14 residues long. The CDR3 spells CASSLNTGNQPQHF. CDR3 nucleotides: TGTGCCAGCAGCCTCAATACTGGGAATCAGCCCCAGCATTTT.

This chain connects TRBV6-1 to TRBJ2-7; 7 bases map to TRBD2. Per germline, CDR1 MNHNS and CDR2 SASEGT. The CDR3 runs 13 residues. The V segment lost 8 bases and the J segment 4 bases; nucleotides outside the gene matches: 8. The CDR3 bases are TGTGCCAGCGCCCAGGGAGGGGAATACGAGCAGTACTTC. Its translation is CASAQGGEYEQYF.

The chain is built from TRBV29-1 and TRBJ1-2; D may be TRBD1 (5 bases). Germline V lookup: CDR1 SQVTM, CDR2 ANQGSEA. The CDR3 consists of 12 residues. Trimming stripped 2 bases from V and 13 bases from J, with 17 bases between. CDR3 loop: CSVERDSLAGTF. CDR3 nucleotides: TGCAGCGTTGAACGGGACTCCCTGGCGGGCACCTTC.

Only one count was recorded for this clonotype. The chain carries TRBV20-1 and TRBJ1-4; D ambiguous. V lost 2 bases and J 6 bases, leaving 4 bases between the germline ends. The germline V gene has CDR1 DFQATT and CDR2 SNEGSKA (reference sequence). CDR3 length: 11 residues. The CDR3 region has the DNA TGCAGTGCTAGACCCCATGAAAAACTGTTTTTT. Its protein is CSARPHEKLFF.

This chain uses TRBV11-2 with TRBJ2-2, with 10 bases fitting TRBD2. The CDR3 totals 13 residues. CDR1 is SGHAT, CDR2 FQNNGV, per germline. V gave up 6 bases and J gave up 5 bases; unmatched junction bases: 0. In nucleotides, the CDR3 is TGTGCCAGCAGGACTAGCGGGACCGGGGAGCTGTTTTTT. Protein: CASRTSGTGELFF.

This chain uses TRBV15 with TRBJ1-1, with no clear D. The CDR3 runs 13 residues. V dropped 1 base and J dropped 5 bases, with 8 bases sitting between them. The germline CDR1 and CDR2 sequences are LNHNV and YYDKDF (reference sequence). This chain's CDR3 is CATSRAVWTEAFF. The DNA of the CDR3 is TGTGCCACCAGCAGAGCAGTGTGGACTGAAGCTTTCTTT. Full variable domain (rest looked up from reference TRBV15 and TRBJ1-1): DAMVIQNPRYQVTQFGKPVTLSCSQTLNHNVMYWYQQKSSQAPKLLFHYYDKDFNNEADTPDNFQSRRPNTSFCFLDIRSPGLGDTAMYLCATSRAVWTEAFFGQGTRLTVV.

This clonotype was recorded a few times. V and J are TRBV6-2 or TRBV6-3 and TRBJ1-2; TRBD1 aligns across 9 bases. The CDR3 contains 14 residues. Germline V lookup: CDR1 MNHEY, CDR2 SVGEGT. J gave up 4 bases and V 8 bases, and 8 bases lay outside the gene matches. As DNA, the CDR3 is TGTGCCAGCGGAAACAGGGGGCTAGGCTATGGCTACACCTTC. It translates to CASGNRGLGYGYTF.

The rearrangement uses TRBV20-1 and TRBJ2-4; D ambiguous. This CDR3 region has 14 residues. Deletions cut 0 bases from V and 10 bases from J, with 16 bases between. In germline, CDR1 is DFQATT, CDR2 SNEGSKA (reference sequence). CDR3 nucleotides: TGCAGTGCTAGAGATCCGAAAAGTTCTCAAATTCAGTACTTC. Its protein is CSARDPKSSQIQYF.

The chain uses TRBV6-2 or TRBV6-3 and TRBJ2-5; D may be TRBD2 (6 bases). The CDR3 runs to 13 residues. The germline CDR1 and CDR2 sequences are MNHEY and SVGEGT. Trimming stripped 2 bases from V and 3 bases from J, with 7 bases between. The CDR3 DNA is TGTGCCAGCAGTTACGCGGGAAAAGAGACCCAGTACTTC. Translated, it gives CASSYAGKETQYF.

This chain joins TRBV5-6 and TRBJ2-3; 11 nucleotides match TRBD2. The V gene end was trimmed by 3 bases and the J gene end by 3 bases; junction bases not matched to a gene: 3. Per germline, CDR1 SGHDT and CDR2 YYEEEE. The CDR3 is made up of 15 amino acids. The CDR3 DNA reads TGTGCCAGCAGCTCGACTAGCGGGGAAACAGATACGCAGTATTTT. Translating it yields CASSSTSGETDTQYF.